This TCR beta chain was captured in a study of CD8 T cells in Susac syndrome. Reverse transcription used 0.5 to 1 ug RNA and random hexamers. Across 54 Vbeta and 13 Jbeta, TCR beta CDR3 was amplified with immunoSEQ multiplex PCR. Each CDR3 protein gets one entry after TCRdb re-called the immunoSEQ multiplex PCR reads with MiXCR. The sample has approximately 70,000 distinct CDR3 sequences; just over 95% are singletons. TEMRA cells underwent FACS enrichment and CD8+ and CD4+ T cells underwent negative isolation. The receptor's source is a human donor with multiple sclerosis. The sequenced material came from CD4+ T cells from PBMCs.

This CDR3 reads CASSQGVGNTEAFF. The CDR3 DNA reads as TGTGCCAGCAGCCAAGGGGTGGGGAACACTGAAGCTTTCTTT. The V and J genes are TRBV3-1 and TRBJ1-1; no clear D gene. Trimming cost V 1 base and J 1 base, with 7 bases left between them. The CDR3 runs to 14 residues. CDR1 LGHDT and CDR2 YNNKEL come from the germline V gene (reference sequence).